The clone carrying this TCR beta chain has a count of ten or more. As yet, its antigen is unknown. Newly diagnosed hyperthyroidism patients aged 18 to 65 years had disease lasting under 2 months. PBMCs were collected from a roughly 9.7 ml volume of fresh peripheral blood. The entry originates in a study of T cells in Graves' hyperthyroidism and ophthalmopathy. Regions amplified from RNA transcripts were the TCR beta CDR3 regions. A set of HTBI primers served as the primers for a first-round RT-PCR of the TCR CDR3. TCRdb called the multiplex PCR reads again in MiXCR, with one record for every CDR3 protein. The sample comprises 650,000 to 700,000 distinct CDR3 sequences, 17% of which are singletons, and 15% to 19% rests with the top ten. Study-wide points: The model predicted ophthalmopathy a median around 6.5 months before onset.

CDR1 LNHDA and CDR2 SQIVND come from the germline V gene (reference sequence). The CDR3 spans 15 residues. The trim removed 5 bases at V and 5 bases at J, leaving 9 bases unmatched. V gene TRBV19 combines with J gene TRBJ2-5; 9 bases align to TRBD1. This TCR was sampled from a man aged 50 to 60 with Graves' hyperthyroidism. The sample comprised blood. CDR3 amino acids: CASSLQGAKAETQYF. The CDR3 nucleotides read TGTGCCAGTAGTCTACAGGGGGCGAAAGCGGAGACCCAGTACTTC. Supplemented by reference TRBV19 and TRBJ2-5, the full variable domain reads DGGITQSPKYLFRKEGQNVTLSCEQNLNHDAMYWYRQDPGQGLRLIYYSQIVNDFQKGDIAEGYSVSREKKESFPLTVTSAQKNPTAFYLCASSLQGAKAETQYFGPGTRLLVL.